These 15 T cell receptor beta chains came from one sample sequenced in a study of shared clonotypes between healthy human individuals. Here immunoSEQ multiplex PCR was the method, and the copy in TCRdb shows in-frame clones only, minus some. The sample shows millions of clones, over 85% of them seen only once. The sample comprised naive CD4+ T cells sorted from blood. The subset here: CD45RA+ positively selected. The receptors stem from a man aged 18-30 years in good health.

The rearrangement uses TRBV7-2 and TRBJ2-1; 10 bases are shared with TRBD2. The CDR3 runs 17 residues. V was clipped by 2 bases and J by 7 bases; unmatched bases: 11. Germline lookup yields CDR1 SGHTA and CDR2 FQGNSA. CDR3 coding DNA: TGTGCCAGCAGCTTAAACCTGGCCAGCGGGAGGGTGAATGAGCAGTTCTTC. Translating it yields CASSLNLASGRVNEQFF.

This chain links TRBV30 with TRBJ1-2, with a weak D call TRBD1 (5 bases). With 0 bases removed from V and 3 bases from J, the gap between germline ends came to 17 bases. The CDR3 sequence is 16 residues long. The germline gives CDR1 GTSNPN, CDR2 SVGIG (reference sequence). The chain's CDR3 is CAWSVRTTVSYYGYTF. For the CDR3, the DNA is TGTGCCTGGAGTGTACGGACAACAGTTTCGTACTATGGCTACACCTTC.

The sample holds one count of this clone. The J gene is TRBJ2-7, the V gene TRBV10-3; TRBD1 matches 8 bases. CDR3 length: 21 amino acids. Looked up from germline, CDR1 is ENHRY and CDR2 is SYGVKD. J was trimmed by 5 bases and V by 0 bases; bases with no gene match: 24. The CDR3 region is CAISESFSPRFPGGQFDEQYF. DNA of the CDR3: TGTGCCATCAGTGAGTCCTTTTCCCCTCGATTCCCAGGGGGCCAATTCGACGAGCAGTACTTC.

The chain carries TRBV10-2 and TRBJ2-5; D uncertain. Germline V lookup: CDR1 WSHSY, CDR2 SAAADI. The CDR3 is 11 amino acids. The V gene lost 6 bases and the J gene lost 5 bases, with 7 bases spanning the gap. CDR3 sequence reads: CASRTWETQYF. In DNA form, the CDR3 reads TGCGCCAGCAGAACCTGGGAGACCCAGTACTTC.

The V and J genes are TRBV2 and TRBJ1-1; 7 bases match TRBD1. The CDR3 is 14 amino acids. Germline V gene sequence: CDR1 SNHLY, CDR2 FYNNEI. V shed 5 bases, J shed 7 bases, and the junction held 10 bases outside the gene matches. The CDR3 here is CASSPQGIGGEAFF. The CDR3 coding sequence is TGTGCCAGCAGTCCACAGGGGATTGGGGGTGAAGCTTTCTTT.

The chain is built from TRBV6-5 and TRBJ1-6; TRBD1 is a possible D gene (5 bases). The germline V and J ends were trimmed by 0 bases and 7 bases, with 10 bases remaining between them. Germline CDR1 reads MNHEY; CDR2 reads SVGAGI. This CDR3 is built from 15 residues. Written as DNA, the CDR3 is TGTGCCAGCAGTTACTCGACAGCCAAGAATTCACCCCTCCACTTT. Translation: CASSYSTAKNSPLHF.

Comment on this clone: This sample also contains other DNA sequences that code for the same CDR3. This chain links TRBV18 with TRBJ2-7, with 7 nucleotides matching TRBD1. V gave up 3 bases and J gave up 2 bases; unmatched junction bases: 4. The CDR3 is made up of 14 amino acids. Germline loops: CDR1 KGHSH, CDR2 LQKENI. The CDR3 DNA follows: TGTGCCAGCTCACCGTCAGGGGGACCCTACGAGCAGTACTTC. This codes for CASSPSGGPYEQYF.

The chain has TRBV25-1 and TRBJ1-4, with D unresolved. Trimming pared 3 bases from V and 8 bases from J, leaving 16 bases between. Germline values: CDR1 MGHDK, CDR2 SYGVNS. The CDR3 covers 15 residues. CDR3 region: CASSDSGLALEKLFF. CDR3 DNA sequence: TGTGCCAGCAGTGACTCAGGCCTGGCTTTGGAAAAACTGTTTTTT. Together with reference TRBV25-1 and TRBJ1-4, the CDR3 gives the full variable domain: EADIYQTPRYLVIGTGKKITLECSQTMGHDKMYWYQQDPGMELHLIHYSYGVNSTEKGDLSSESTVSRIRTEHFPLTLESARPSHTSQYLCASSDSGLALEKLFFGSGTQLSVL.

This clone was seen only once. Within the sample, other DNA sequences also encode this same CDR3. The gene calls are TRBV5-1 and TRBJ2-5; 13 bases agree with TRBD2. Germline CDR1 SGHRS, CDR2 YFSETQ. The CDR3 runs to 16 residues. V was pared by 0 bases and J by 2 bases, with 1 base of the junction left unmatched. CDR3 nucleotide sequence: TGCGCCAGCAGCTTGGCACTAGCGGGGGGGCAAGAGACCCAGTACTTC. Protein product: CASSLALAGGQETQYF.

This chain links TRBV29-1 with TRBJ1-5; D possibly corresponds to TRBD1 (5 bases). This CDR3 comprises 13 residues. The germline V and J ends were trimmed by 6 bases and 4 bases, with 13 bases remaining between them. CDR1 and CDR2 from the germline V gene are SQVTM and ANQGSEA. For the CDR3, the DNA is TGCAGCGTGGGGGGGACGGATAATCAGCCCCAGCATTTT. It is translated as CSVGGTDNQPQHF.

In DNA form, the CDR3 reads TGTGCCAGCTTCCGAAGCGGGGGATACAATGAGCAGTTCTTC. Translation: CASFRSGGYNEQFF. J is TRBJ2-1 and V is TRBV7-9, with 8 bases matching TRBD2. CDR1 and CDR2 from the germline V gene are SEHNR and FQNEAQ (reference sequence). There are 14 residues in the CDR3. V trimming: 8 bases; J trimming: 4 bases; junction bases outside the gene matches: 7.

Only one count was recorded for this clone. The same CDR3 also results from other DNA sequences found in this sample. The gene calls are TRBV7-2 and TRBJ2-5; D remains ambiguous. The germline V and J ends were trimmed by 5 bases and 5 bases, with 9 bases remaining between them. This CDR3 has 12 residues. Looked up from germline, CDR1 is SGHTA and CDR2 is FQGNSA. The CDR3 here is CASSGLGETQYF. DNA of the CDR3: TGTGCCAGCAGCGGTCTTGGGGAGACCCAGTACTTC.

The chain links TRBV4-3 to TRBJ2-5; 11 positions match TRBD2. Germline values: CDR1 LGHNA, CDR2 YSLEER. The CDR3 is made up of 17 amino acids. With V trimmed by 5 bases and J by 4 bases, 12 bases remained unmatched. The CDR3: CASSVRLAGRDGETQYF. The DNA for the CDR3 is TGCGCCAGCAGCGTAAGACTAGCGGGGAGGGATGGAGAGACCCAGTACTTC.

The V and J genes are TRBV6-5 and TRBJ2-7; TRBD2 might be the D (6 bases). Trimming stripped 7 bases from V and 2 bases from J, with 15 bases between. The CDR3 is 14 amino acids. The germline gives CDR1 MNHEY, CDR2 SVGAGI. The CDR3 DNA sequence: TGTGCCAGCACCCAGGCTAGCGCCACCTACGAGCAGTACTTC. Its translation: CASTQASATYEQYF.

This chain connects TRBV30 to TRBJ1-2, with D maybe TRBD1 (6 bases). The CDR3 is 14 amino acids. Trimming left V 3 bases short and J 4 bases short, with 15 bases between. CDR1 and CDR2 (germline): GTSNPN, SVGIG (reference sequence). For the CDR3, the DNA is TGTGCCTGGAGGGCACAGGGTTCTAGCTATGGCTACACCTTC. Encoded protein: CAWRAQGSSYGYTF.